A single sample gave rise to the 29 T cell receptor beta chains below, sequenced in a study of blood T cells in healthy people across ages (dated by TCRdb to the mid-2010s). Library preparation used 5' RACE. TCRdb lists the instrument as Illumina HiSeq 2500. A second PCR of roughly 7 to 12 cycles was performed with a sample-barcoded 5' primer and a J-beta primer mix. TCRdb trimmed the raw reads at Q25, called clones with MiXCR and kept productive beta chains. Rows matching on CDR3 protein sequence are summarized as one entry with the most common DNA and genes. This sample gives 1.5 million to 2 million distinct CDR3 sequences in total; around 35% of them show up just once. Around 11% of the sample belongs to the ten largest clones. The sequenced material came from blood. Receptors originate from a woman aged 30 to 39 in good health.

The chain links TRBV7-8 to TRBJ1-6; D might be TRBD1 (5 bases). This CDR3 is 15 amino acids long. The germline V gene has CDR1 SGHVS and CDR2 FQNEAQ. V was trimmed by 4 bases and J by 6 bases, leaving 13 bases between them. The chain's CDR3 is CASSSQGVPNSPLHF. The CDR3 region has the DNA TGTGCCAGCAGCTCTCAAGGGGTACCTAATTCACCCCTCCACTTT.

In DNA form, the CDR3 reads TGTGCCAGCAGCCCCGGACGAGAATCTGAGTATTTT. Its translation: CASSPGRESEYF. The chain is built from TRBV6-5 and TRBJ2-3; D unclear. CDR1 and CDR2 from the germline V gene are MNHEY and SVGAGI. V was cut by 6 bases and J by 13 bases, with 17 bases left in between. The CDR3 contains 12 residues.

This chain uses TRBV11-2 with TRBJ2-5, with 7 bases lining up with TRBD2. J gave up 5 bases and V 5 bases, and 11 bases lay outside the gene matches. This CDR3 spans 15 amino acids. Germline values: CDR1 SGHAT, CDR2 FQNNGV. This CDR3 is CASSERAPGGETQYF. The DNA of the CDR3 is TGTGCCAGCAGCGAGCGGGCCCCCGGGGGGGAGACCCAGTACTTC.

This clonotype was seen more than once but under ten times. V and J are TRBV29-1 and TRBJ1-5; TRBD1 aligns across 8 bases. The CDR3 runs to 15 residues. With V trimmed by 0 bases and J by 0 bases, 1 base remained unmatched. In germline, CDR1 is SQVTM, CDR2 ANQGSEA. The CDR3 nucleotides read TGCAGCGTTGAAGAGACAGGGGATAGCAATCAGCCCCAGCATTTT. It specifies CSVEETGDSNQPQHF.

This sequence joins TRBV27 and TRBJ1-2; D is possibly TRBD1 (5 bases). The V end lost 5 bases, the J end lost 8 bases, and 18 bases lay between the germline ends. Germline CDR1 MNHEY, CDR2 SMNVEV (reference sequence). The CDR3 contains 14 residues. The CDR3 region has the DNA TGTGCCAGCAGTAAACAACCAGGGAAGGGCGGCTACACCTTC. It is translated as CASSKQPGKGGYTF.

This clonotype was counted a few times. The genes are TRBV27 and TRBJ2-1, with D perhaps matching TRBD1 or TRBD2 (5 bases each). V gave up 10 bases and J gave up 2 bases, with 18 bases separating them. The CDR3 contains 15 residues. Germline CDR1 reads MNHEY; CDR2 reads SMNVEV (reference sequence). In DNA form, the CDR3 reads TGTGCCACCCAGACGGGACCGATACCCTACAATGAGCAGTTCTTC. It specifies CATQTGPIPYNEQFF.

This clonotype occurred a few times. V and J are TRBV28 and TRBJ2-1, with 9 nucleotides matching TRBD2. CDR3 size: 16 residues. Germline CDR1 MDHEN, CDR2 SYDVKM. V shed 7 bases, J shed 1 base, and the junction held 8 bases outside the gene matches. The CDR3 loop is CASKRAGGASYNEQFF. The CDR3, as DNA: TGTGCCAGCAAGAGGGCGGGGGGGGCATCCTACAATGAGCAGTTCTTC.

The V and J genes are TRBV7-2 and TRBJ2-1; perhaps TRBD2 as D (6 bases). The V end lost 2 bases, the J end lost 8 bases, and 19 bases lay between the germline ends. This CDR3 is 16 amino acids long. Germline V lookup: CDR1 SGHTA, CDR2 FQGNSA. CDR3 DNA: TGTGCCAGCAGCTTACGTTCCGGGAGTATGTACGATGAGCAGTTCTTC. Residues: CASSLRSGSMYDEQFF. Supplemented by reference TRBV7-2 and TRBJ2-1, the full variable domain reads GAGVSQSPSNKVTEKGKDVELRCDPISGHTALYWYRQSLGQGLEFLIYFQGNSAPDKSGLPSDRFSAERTGGSVSTLTIQRTQQEDSAVYLCASSLRSGSMYDEQFFGPGTRLTVL.

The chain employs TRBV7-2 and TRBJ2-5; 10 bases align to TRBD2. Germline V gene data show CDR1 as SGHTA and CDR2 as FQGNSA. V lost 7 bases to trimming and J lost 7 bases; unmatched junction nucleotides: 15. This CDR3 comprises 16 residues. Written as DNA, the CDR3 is TGTGCCAGCATGAGCGGGAGGGGGGGGAAGGTTGCGACCCAGTACTTC. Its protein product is CASMSGRGGKVATQYF.

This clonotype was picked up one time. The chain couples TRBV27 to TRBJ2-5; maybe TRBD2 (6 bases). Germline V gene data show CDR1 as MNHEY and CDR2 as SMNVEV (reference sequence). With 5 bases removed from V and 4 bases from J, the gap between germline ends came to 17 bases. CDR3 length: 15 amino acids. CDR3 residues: CASSTTTEGGETQYF. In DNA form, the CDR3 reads TGTGCCAGCAGTACAACTACAGAGGGAGGAGAGACCCAGTACTTC.

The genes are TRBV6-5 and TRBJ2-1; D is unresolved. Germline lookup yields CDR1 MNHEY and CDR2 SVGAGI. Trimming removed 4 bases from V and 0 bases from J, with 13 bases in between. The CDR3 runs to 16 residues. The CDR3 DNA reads TGTGCCAGCAGTTTTAGTCCCCGCAGCTCCTACAATGAGCAGTTCTTC. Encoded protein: CASSFSPRSSYNEQFF.

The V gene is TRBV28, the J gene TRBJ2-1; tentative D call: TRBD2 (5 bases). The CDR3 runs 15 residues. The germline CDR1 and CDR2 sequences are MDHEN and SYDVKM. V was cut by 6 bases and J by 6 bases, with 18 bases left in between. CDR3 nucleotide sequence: TGTGCCAGCAGCCCCCGAGATATAGCGATCAATGAGCAGTTCTTC. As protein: CASSPRDIAINEQFF.

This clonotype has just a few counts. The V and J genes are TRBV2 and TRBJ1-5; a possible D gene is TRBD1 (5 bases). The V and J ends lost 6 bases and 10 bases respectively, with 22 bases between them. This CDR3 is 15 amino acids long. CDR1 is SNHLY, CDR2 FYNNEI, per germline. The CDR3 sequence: CASRTARLKGEPQHF. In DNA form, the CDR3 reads TGTGCCAGCAGGACGGCCAGGCTAAAAGGGGAACCCCAGCATTTT.

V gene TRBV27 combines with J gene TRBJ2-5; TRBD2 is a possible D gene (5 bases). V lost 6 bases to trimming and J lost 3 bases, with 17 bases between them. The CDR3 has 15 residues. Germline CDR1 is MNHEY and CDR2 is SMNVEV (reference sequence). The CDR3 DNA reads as TGTGCCAGCAGGGAGGCTTGGAACGGAGAAGAGACCCAGTACTTC. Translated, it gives CASREAWNGEETQYF.

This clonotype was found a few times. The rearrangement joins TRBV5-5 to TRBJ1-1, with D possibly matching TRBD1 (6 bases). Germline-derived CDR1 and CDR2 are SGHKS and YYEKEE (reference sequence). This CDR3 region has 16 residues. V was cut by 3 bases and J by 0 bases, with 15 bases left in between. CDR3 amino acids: CASSSLLQGLNTEAFF. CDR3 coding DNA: TGTGCCAGCAGCTCCTTGCTACAGGGCTTGAACACTGAAGCTTTCTTT.

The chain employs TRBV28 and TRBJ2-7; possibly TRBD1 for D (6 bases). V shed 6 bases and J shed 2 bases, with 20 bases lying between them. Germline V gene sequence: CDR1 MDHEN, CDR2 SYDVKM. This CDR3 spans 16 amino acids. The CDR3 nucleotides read TGTGCCAGCAGGTCGGACAGACCATCCTTCACCTACGAGCAGTACTTC. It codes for CASRSDRPSFTYEQYF.

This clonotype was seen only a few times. CDR3 in DNA: TGTGCCAGCAGGAGGGCAGCGGAGTACCAAGAGACCCAGTACTTC. This encodes CASRRAAEYQETQYF. The chain has TRBV12-3 or TRBV12-4 and TRBJ2-5; D is perhaps TRBD2 (5 bases). V dropped 6 bases and J dropped 0 bases, with 14 bases sitting between them. CDR3 size: 15 residues.

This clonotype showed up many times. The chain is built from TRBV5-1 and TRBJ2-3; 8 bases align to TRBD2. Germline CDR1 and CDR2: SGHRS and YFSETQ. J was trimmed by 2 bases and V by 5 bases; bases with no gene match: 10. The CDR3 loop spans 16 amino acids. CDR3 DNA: TGCGCCAGCAGGAGGGCAGCGGGGGATATCACAGATACGCAGTATTTT. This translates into CASRRAAGDITDTQYF.

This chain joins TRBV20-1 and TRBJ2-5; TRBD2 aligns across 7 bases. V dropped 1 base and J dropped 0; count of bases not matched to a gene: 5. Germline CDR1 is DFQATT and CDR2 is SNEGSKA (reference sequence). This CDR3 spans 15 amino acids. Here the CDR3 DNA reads TGCAGTGCTAGAGTAACAGGACTAGACCAAGAGACCCAGTACTTC. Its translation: CSARVTGLDQETQYF.

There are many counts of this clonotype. CDR3 in DNA: TGTGCCAGCAGTCGTACCATGACGGAAGAGACCCAGTACTTC. Protein product: CASSRTMTEETQYF. The genes are TRBV7-2 and TRBJ2-5; no definite D call. The CDR3 extends over 14 amino acids. Germline V gene data show CDR1 as SGHTA and CDR2 as FQGNSA. V was clipped by 6 bases and J by 3 bases, with 14 bases between them.

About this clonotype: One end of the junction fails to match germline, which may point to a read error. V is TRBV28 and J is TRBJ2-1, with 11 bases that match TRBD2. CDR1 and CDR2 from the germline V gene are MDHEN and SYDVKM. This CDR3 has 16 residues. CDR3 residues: CAGSVTSGSQYNEQFF. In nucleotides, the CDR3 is TGTGCCGGCAGCGTCACTAGCGGGAGCCAGTACAATGAGCAGTTCTTC.

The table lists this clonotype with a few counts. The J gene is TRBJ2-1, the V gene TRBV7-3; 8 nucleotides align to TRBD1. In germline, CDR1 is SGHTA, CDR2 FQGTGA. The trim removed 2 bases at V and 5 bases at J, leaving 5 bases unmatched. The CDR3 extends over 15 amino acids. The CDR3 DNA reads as TGTGCCAGCAGCTTAGTTTTGGGACAGGACAATGAGCAGTTCTTC. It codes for CASSLVLGQDNEQFF.

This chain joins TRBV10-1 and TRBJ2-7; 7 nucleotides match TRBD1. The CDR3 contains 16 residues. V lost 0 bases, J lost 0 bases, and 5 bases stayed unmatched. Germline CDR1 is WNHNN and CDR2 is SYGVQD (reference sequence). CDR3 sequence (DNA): TGCGCCAGCAGTGAGTCGACAGGGCCGAACTCCTACGAGCAGTACTTC. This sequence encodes CASSESTGPNSYEQYF.

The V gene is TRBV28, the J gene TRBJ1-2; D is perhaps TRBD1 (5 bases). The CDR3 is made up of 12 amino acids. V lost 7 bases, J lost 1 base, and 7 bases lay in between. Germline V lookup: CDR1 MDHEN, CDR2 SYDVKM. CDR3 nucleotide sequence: TGTGCCAGCAAAGGGGTTAACTATGGCTACACCTTC. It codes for CASKGVNYGYTF.

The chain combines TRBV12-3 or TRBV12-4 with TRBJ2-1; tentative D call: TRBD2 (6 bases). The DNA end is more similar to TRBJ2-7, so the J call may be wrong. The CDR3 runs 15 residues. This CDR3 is CASSPRDSSYNEQYF. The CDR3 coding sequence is TGTGCCAGCAGCCCGCGGGATTCCTCCTACAATGAGCAGTACTTC.

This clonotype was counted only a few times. The CDR3 DNA is TGTGCCAGCATGGTGGAGTCATACAATGAGCAGTTCTTC. It is translated as CASMVESYNEQFF. The chain is built from TRBV6-1 and TRBJ2-1; D unresolved. The length of the CDR3 is 13 residues. Germline-derived CDR1 and CDR2 are MNHNS and SASEGT. Deletions cut 7 bases from V and 4 bases from J, with 11 bases between.

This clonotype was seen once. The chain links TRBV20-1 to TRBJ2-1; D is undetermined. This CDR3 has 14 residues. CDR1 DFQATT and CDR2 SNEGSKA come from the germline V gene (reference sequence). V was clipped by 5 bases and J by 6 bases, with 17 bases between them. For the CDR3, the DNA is TGCAGTGCTGAGTGGTTGTCGGGTCTCAATGAGCAGTTCTTC. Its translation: CSAEWLSGLNEQFF.

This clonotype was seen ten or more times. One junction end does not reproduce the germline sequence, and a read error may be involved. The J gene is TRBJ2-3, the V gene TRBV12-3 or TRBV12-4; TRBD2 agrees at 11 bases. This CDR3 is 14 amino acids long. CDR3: CASSLAGGADTQYF. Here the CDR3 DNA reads TGTGCCAGCAGTCTAGCGGGAGGCGCGGATACGCAGTATTTT.

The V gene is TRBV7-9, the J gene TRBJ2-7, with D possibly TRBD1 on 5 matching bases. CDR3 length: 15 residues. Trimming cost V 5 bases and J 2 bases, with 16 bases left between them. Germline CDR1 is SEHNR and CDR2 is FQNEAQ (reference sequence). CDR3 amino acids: CASSPDISGPYEQYF. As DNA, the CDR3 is TGTGCCAGCAGCCCAGACATATCAGGGCCCTACGAGCAGTACTTC.